These 17 T cell receptor beta chains were all obtained from the same sample, sequenced in a study of human T cells and chemical hapten exposure. Noted time point: patch test 3, about 24 weeks after DPC sensitization. Treatment in this sample: therapeutic diphenylcyclopropenone sensitization with weekly scalp DPC. Using its own MiXCR run on the RACE reads, TCRdb lists one record per CDR3 protein. The sample records around 200,000 distinct CDR3 sequences, about 25% being singletons. Sequencing was performed on whole blood, taken in connection with sensitization to the hapten diphenylcyclopropenone (DPC). These receptors originate from a woman aged 40 to 55 with alopecia areata. Some clones in this sample may be carry-over from other donors' samples.

This clonotype was seen just once. The rearrangement links TRBV7-2 to TRBJ2-7; D unresolved. The germline gives CDR1 SGHTA, CDR2 FQGNSA. The CDR3 extends over 12 amino acids. V gave up 3 bases and J gave up 2 bases, with 5 bases separating them. The CDR3 DNA is TGTGCCAGCAGCTTCGGCGCCTACGAGCAGTACTTC. It encodes CASSFGAYEQYF.

The chain employs TRBV5-1 and TRBJ1-2; D may be TRBD1 (5 bases). The V end was cut by 0 bases, the J end by 8 bases, with 11 bases between. The germline V gene has CDR1 SGHRS and CDR2 YFSETQ. This CDR3 spans 13 amino acids. CDR3 residues: CASSLEPQGGYTF. The CDR3 coding sequence is TGCGCCAGCAGCTTGGAGCCGCAGGGAGGCTACACCTTC. Full variable domain (remainder filled in from reference TRBV5-1 and TRBJ1-2): KAGVTQTPRYLIKTRGQQVTLSCSPISGHRSVSWYQQTPGQGLQFLFEYFSETQRNKGNFPGRFSGRQFSNSRSEMNVSTLELGDSALYLCASSLEPQGGYTFGSGTRLTVV.

The rearrangement links TRBV12-5 to TRBJ1-1; TRBD1 is a possible D gene (6 bases). Germline V gene sequence: CDR1 LGHNT, CDR2 FRNRAP. V was trimmed by 7 bases and J by 1 base, leaving 13 bases between them. The CDR3 contains 14 residues. The CDR3 DNA reads TGTGCTAGTGCCCGCGGGACACCGAACACTGAAGCTTTCTTT. It is translated as CASARGTPNTEAFF.

The chain carries TRBV24-1 and TRBJ2-3; 11 nucleotides match TRBD2. The junction had 4 bases not matched to a gene; V was cut back by 0 bases and J by 6 bases. Per germline, CDR1 KGHDR and CDR2 SFDVKD. CDR3 length: 16 amino acids. This chain's CDR3 is CATSDLLAGGPDTQYF. The DNA of the CDR3 is TGTGCCACCAGTGATTTGCTAGCGGGAGGCCCCGATACGCAGTATTTT.

Only a few counts were recorded for this clonotype. The rearrangement links TRBV15 to TRBJ2-1; 12 bases map to TRBD2. V was pared by 0 bases and J by 8 bases, with 5 bases of the junction left unmatched. The CDR3 runs 16 residues. CDR1 is LNHNV and CDR2 is YYDKDF in the germline V gene (reference sequence). The CDR3 region is CATSRDLAGGPDEQFF. In DNA form, the CDR3 reads TGTGCCACCAGCAGAGATCTAGCGGGAGGGCCCGATGAGCAGTTCTTC. The full variable domain, in which reference TRBV15 and TRBJ2-1 provide the parts outside the CDR3, is DAMVIQNPRYQVTQFGKPVTLSCSQTLNHNVMYWYQQKSSQAPKLLFHYYDKDFNNEADTPDNFQSRRPNTSFCFLDIRSPGLGDTAMYLCATSRDLAGGPDEQFFGPGTRLTVL.

The chain has TRBV6-2 or TRBV6-3 and TRBJ2-4; 15 nucleotides line up with TRBD2. The CDR3 length is 20 residues. Germline V gene data show CDR1 as MNHEY and CDR2 as SVGEGT. Trimming at V came to 6 bases and at J to 1 base, leaving 13 bases not matched to a gene. The CDR3 here is CASRGGGLAGGGLAKNIQYF. The CDR3 DNA is TGTGCCAGCAGAGGCGGGGGACTAGCGGGAGGAGGTCTGGCCAAAAACATTCAGTACTTC.

At least ten counts were recorded for this clonotype. The rearrangement links TRBV29-1 to TRBJ2-5, with TRBD1 matching over 10 bases. CDR1 is SQVTM and CDR2 is ANQGSEA in the germline V gene. Losses at the gene ends were 3 bases for V and 5 bases for J; bases not matched to a gene: 0. This CDR3 has 12 residues. The CDR3 here is CSVETGGETQYF. In DNA form, the CDR3 reads TGCAGCGTTGAGACAGGGGGCGAGACCCAGTACTTC.

This clonotype was counted ten times or more. This rearrangement joins TRBV19 to TRBJ2-3; either TRBD1 or TRBD2 may supply D (5 bases each). Germline V gene lookup returns CDR1 LNHDA and CDR2 SQIVND (reference sequence). The CDR3 contains 15 residues. The V end was cut by 0 bases, the J end by 9 bases, with 16 bases between. CDR3 sequence: CASSIDHLGRGTQYF. CDR3 DNA sequence: TGTGCCAGTAGTATAGATCACTTGGGACGGGGAACGCAGTATTTT.

The rearrangement links TRBV28 to TRBJ2-1; no clear D. CDR1 is MDHEN and CDR2 is SYDVKM in the germline V gene. Trimming pared 2 bases from V and 7 bases from J, leaving 3 bases between. This CDR3 region has 11 residues. DNA for the CDR3: TGTGCCAGCAGTTTAATGAATGAGCAGTTCTTC. Its translation: CASSLMNEQFF.

The chain combines TRBV10-3 with TRBJ2-6; 8 nucleotides line up with TRBD1. This CDR3 region has 18 residues. Germline assignment: CDR1 ENHRY and CDR2 SYGVKD. V lost 5 bases, J lost 0 bases, and 9 bases stayed unmatched. The CDR3 region is CAISTPQGGPSGANVLTF. CDR3 DNA sequence: TGTGCCATCAGTACTCCACAGGGGGGTCCCTCTGGGGCCAACGTCCTGACTTTC.

This rearrangement joins TRBV28 to TRBJ1-4, with 7 nucleotides matching TRBD1. V trimming: 4 bases; J trimming: 7 bases; junction bases outside the gene matches: 9. CDR1 and CDR2 (germline): MDHEN, SYDVKM. The CDR3 loop spans 15 amino acids. CDR3 residues: CASSSPGQFGEKLFF. CDR3 bases: TGTGCCAGCAGTTCTCCGGGACAGTTCGGTGAAAAACTGTTTTTT.

V usage is TRBV20-1 and J usage is TRBJ1-2; tentatively, D is TRBD1 (5 bases). The CDR3 loop spans 12 amino acids. Germline CDR1 reads DFQATT; CDR2 reads SNEGSKA (reference sequence). The V and J ends lost 3 bases and 4 bases respectively, with 9 bases between them. The chain's CDR3 is CSASGGPYGYTF. In nucleotides, the CDR3 is TGCAGTGCTAGTGGGGGACCCTATGGCTACACCTTC.

This clonotype was counted at least ten times. The V gene is TRBV6-1, the J gene TRBJ2-5; TRBD2 might be the D (6 bases). There are 14 residues in the CDR3. Germline-derived CDR1 and CDR2 are MNHNS and SASEGT. Trimming shortened V by 5 bases and J by 5 bases, and 15 bases separated the two germline ends. The CDR3 DNA reads as TGTGCCAGCAGTCAAAGGACTACCCCGGAGACCCAGTACTTC. Encoded protein: CASSQRTTPETQYF.

This clonotype was detected many times. The rearrangement uses TRBV6-5 and TRBJ2-4; D possibly corresponds to TRBD1 (5 bases). The CDR3 is made up of 14 amino acids. The V end lost 4 bases, the J end lost 6 bases, and 13 bases lay between the germline ends. Germline-derived CDR1 and CDR2 are MNHEY and SVGAGI. The CDR3 sequence: CASSSTDPLNIQYF. The DNA for the CDR3 is TGTGCCAGCAGTTCGACAGACCCTTTAAACATTCAGTACTTC.

J is TRBJ2-2 and V is TRBV28; D not resolved. The CDR3 totals 13 residues. CDR1 is MDHEN, CDR2 SYDVKM, per germline. V lost 3 bases, J lost 10 bases, and 12 bases lay in between. The CDR3 loop reads CASSLIGIPELFF. The CDR3 DNA follows: TGTGCCAGCAGTTTGATCGGCATTCCGGAGCTGTTTTTT.

The chain links TRBV6-2 or TRBV6-3 to TRBJ2-1, with 9 bases matching TRBD2. Trimming took 6 bases from V and 3 from J; bases not matched to a gene: 15. Germline CDR1 and CDR2: MNHEY and SVGEGT. The CDR3 runs to 18 residues. CDR3 protein: CASSRPSGAEGIYNEQFF. In DNA, the CDR3 is TGTGCCAGCAGCCGCCCTAGCGGGGCCGAAGGAATCTACAATGAGCAGTTCTTC.

The chain is built from TRBV29-1 and TRBJ2-1; 11 bases align to TRBD1. Germline V gene sequence: CDR1 SQVTM, CDR2 ANQGSEA. Trimming took 1 base from V and 12 from J; bases not matched to a gene: 20. The CDR3 contains 18 residues. The CDR3 loop is CSVEVSYPGTGGPRGQFF. CDR3 DNA sequence: TGCAGCGTTGAAGTCTCATACCCCGGGACAGGGGGTCCTCGTGGGCAGTTCTTC.